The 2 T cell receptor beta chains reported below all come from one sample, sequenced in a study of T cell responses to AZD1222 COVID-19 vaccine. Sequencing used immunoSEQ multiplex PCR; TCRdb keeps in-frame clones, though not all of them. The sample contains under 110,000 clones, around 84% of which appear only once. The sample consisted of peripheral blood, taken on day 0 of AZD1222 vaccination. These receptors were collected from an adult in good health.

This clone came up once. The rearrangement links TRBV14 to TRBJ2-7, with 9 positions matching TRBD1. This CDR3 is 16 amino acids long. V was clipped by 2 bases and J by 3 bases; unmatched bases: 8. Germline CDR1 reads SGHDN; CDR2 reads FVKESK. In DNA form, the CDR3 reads TGTGCCAGCAGCCAAATTTCCGGGACAGGGTTCTACGAGCAGTACTTC. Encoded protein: CASSQISGTGFYEQYF.

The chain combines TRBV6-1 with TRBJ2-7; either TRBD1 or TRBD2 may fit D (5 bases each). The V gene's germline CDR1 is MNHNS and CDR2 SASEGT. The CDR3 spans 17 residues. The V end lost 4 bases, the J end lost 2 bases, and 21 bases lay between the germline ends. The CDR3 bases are TGTGCCAGCAGTGCTAACTCCGGGGCAGGGTGGGCCTACGAGCAGTACTTC. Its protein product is CASSANSGAGWAYEQYF.